This entry is about one T cell receptor (beta chain). These data belong to a study of identical twins. Using its own MiXCR run on the 5' RACE reads, TCRdb lists one record per CDR3 protein. The sample contains 400,000 to 550,000 distinct CDR3 sequences, less than 25% of which appear only once. Germline-derived CDR1 and CDR2 are SGHTA and FQGNSA. Trimming cost V 6 bases and J 6 bases, with 21 bases left between them. The CDR3 extends over 15 amino acids. The sample was also linked to a second study, of T cells expressing NK-cell markers. Per that study: Dominant NKG2C+ clonotypes were found to form roughly 1.0-7.5% of CD8+ T cells in six donors. For four donors, these clonotypes were likewise the leading ones in the CD3+CD56-NKG2C+ fraction.

Sequenced sample: CD4+ T cells sorted from blood. The receptor was isolated from a young woman in good health. J is TRBJ2-7 and V is TRBV7-2; the D call may be TRBD1 or TRBD2 (5 bases each). This CDR3 reads CASSLAGTFGREQYF. DNA for the CDR3: TGTGCCAGCAGTCTTGCCGGGACGTTCGGACGCGAGCAGTACTTC. Looking up the rest from reference TRBV7-2 and TRBJ2-7 gives the full variable domain: GAGVSQSPSNKVTEKGKDVELRCDPISGHTALYWYRQSLGQGLEFLIYFQGNSAPDKSGLPSDRFSAERTGGSVSTLTIQRTQQEDSAVYLCASSLAGTFGREQYFGPGTRLTVT.